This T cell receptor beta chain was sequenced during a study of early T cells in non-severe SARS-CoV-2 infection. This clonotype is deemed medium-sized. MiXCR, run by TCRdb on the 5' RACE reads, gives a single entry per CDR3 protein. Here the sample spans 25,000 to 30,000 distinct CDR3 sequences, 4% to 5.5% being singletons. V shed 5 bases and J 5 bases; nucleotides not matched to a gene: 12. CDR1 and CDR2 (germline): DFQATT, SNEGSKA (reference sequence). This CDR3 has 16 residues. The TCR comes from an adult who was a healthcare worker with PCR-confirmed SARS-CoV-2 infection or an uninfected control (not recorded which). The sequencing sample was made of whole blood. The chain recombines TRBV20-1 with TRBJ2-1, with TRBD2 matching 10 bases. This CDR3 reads CSAGSSGTSANNEQFF. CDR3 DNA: TGCAGTGCTGGATCCTCCGGGACTAGCGCCAACAATGAGCAGTTCTTC.